The 13 T cell receptor beta chains below were found in one sample sequenced in a study of shared clonotypes between healthy human individuals. Profiled with immunoSEQ multiplex PCR; TCRdb holds only in-frame clones, not every one. The data show roughly 2,300,000 clones, with 80% to 95% seen just once and around 0.4% held by the top ten. The source material was naive CD4+ T cells from PBMCs. The subset: CD45RA+ positively selected. These receptors all stem from a man aged 18 to 30 in good health. Some clones in this sample may be carry-over from other donors' samples.

This clone was counted once. This chain connects TRBV5-1 to TRBJ2-2; D gene ambiguous. The CDR3 consists of 14 residues. In germline, CDR1 is SGHRS, CDR2 YFSETQ. V lost 3 bases and J 5 bases, leaving 11 bases between the germline ends. The CDR3 region is CASSSEGATGELFF. The CDR3 DNA follows: TGCGCCAGCAGCTCGGAAGGTGCTACCGGGGAGCTGTTTTTT.

This rearrangement joins TRBV10-2 to TRBJ2-7; 7 nucleotides align to TRBD2. The CDR3 consists of 14 residues. CDR1 and CDR2 from the germline V gene are WSHSY and SAAADI. V was clipped by 7 bases and J by 1 base; unmatched bases: 7. The CDR3 is CASKWGGESYEQYF. DNA for the CDR3: TGCGCCAGCAAATGGGGGGGGGAGTCCTACGAGCAGTACTTC.

The genes are TRBV27 and TRBJ2-3; D call uncertain. Trimming shortened V by 5 bases and J by 5 bases, and 8 bases separated the two germline ends. The CDR3 is made up of 12 amino acids. Germline CDR1 is MNHEY and CDR2 is SMNVEV (reference sequence). The CDR3 DNA is TGTGCCAGCAGTCCTAAGTTAGATACGCAGTATTTT. Translated: CASSPKLDTQYF.

This clone was recorded once. The rearrangement joins TRBV28 to TRBJ2-2; D gene uncertain. With 9 bases removed from V and 2 bases from J, the gap between germline ends came to 13 bases. CDR3 length: 14 amino acids. Germline loops: CDR1 MDHEN, CDR2 SYDVKM. Here the CDR3 reads CASISTFNTGELFF. The CDR3, as DNA: TGTGCCAGTATTAGCACATTTAACACCGGGGAGCTGTTTTTT.

This sequence joins TRBV7-3 and TRBJ1-1; no clear D. The CDR3 consists of 13 residues. Trimming pared 5 bases from V and 11 bases from J, leaving 18 bases between. Germline values: CDR1 SGHTA, CDR2 FQGTGA. DNA for the CDR3: TGTGCCAGCAGCCCTGGCCGACGGGGAGGCGCTTTCTTT. Amino acid sequence: CASSPGRRGGAFF.

This chain joins TRBV30 and TRBJ1-2; 10 nucleotides line up with TRBD1. J was trimmed by 4 bases and V by 2 bases; bases with no gene match: 4. The CDR3 loop spans 14 amino acids. CDR1 and CDR2 from the germline V gene are GTSNPN and SVGIG (reference sequence). The CDR3 DNA reads TGTGCCTGGAGTAAGGGACAGGGGCTCTATGGCTACACCTTC. Its translation is CAWSKGQGLYGYTF.

The V gene is TRBV18, the J gene TRBJ1-5; D uncertain. Germline lookup yields CDR1 KGHSH and CDR2 LQKENI. V lost 3 bases to trimming and J lost 1 base, with 13 bases between them. The CDR3 contains 16 residues. The CDR3 nucleotides are TGTGCCAGCTCACCCCACCCCCCTGACAGCAATCAGCCCCAGCATTTT. Translating it yields CASSPHPPDSNQPQHF. The full variable domain, its missing parts supplied by reference TRBV18 and TRBJ1-5, is NAGVMQNPRHLVRRRGQEARLRCSPMKGHSHVYWYRQLPEEGLKFMVYLQKENIIDESGMPKERFSAEFPKEGPSILRIQQVVRGDSAAYFCASSPHPPDSNQPQHFGDGTRLSIL.

The genes are TRBV5-4 and TRBJ1-1, with D unresolved. The V and J ends lost 1 base and 6 bases respectively, with 13 bases between them. The CDR3 runs 14 residues. The germline V gene has CDR1 SGHNT and CDR2 YYREEE (reference sequence). The CDR3 region has the DNA TGTGCCAGCAGCTTGTCGTCAGAGGGCGCTGAAGCTTTCTTT. Residues: CASSLSSEGAEAFF. The variable domain in full, completed from reference TRBV5-4 and TRBJ1-1, reads ETGVTQSPTHLIKTRGQQVTLRCSSQSGHNTVSWYQQALGQGPQFIFQYYREEENGRGNFPPRFSGLQFPNYSSELNVNALELDDSALYLCASSLSSEGAEAFFGQGTRLTVV.

The genes are TRBV7-2 and TRBJ1-1, with unresolved D. This CDR3 is 14 amino acids long. V gave up 3 bases and J gave up 4 bases, with 12 bases separating them. Germline V CDR1 and CDR2: SGHTA, FQGNSA. DNA for the CDR3: TGTGCCAGCAGCTTCCAACACGAAGCCACTGAAGCTTTCTTT. It translates to CASSFQHEATEAFF.

V usage is TRBV5-4 and J usage is TRBJ1-2, with D hard to call. V lost 4 bases and J lost 4, with 11 bases in between. The CDR3 runs 13 residues. The germline gives CDR1 SGHNT, CDR2 YYREEE (reference sequence). The CDR3 sequence is CASSGDGLYGYTF. The CDR3 DNA sequence: TGTGCCAGCAGCGGCGACGGACTCTATGGCTACACCTTC.

The gene calls are TRBV30 and TRBJ1-2; no clear D gene. The CDR3 has 13 residues. Trimming took 1 base from V and 1 from J, leaving 7 bases between them. Germline V lookup: CDR1 GTSNPN, CDR2 SVGIG (reference sequence). CDR3 residues: CAWSAQINYGYTF. CDR3 nucleotide sequence: TGTGCCTGGAGTGCGCAGATTAACTATGGCTACACCTTC. The full variable domain, its missing parts supplied by reference TRBV30 and TRBJ1-2, is SQTIHQWPATLVQPVGSPLSLECTVEGTSNPNLYWYRQAAGRGLQLLFYSVGIGQISSEVPQNLSASRPQDRQFILSSKKLLLSDSGFYLCAWSAQINYGYTFGSGTRLTVV.

This clone was seen more than once but under ten times. Distinct nucleotide sequences in the sample also encode this CDR3. The chain joins TRBV30 to TRBJ1-5; tentatively, D is TRBD1 (5 bases). The germline CDR1 and CDR2 sequences are GTSNPN and SVGIG (reference sequence). Between the trimmed V and J ends, which lost 3 bases and 2 bases, there was a span of 11 bases. The CDR3 extends over 14 amino acids. CDR3 nucleotides: TGTGCCTGGAGCCGGGGGGGAGGCAATCAGCCCCAGCATTTT. Encoded protein: CAWSRGGGNQPQHF.

Comments on this clone: A much larger clonotype is one base distant, so this may be a read error. The rearrangement uses TRBV5-6 and TRBJ2-7, with TRBD1 matching over 10 bases. Germline CDR1 is SGHDT and CDR2 is YYEEEE. V dropped 4 bases and J dropped 3; count of bases not matched to a gene: 7. This CDR3 region has 15 residues. The CDR3 sequence is CASSQETGGGYEQYF. The CDR3 coding sequence is TGTGCCAGCAGCCAAGAGACAGGGGGCGGCTACGAGCAGTACTTC. The whole variable domain, filled in from reference TRBV5-6 and TRBJ2-7, reads DAGVTQSPTHLIKTRGQQVTLRCSPKSGHDTVSWYQQALGQGPQFIFQYYEEEERQRGNFPDRFSGHQFPNYSSELNVNALLLGDSALYLCASSQETGGGYEQYFGPGTRLTVT.